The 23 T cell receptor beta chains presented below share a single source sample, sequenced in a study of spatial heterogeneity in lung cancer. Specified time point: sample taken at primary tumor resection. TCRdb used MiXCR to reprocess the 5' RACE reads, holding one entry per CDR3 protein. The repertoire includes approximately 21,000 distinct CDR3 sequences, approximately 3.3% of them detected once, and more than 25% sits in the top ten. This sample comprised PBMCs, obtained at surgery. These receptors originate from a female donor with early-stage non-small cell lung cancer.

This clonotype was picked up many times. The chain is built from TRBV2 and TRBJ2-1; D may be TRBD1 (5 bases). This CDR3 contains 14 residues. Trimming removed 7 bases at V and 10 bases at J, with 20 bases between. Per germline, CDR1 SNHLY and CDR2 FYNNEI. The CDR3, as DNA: TGTGCCAGCAATCAAAAGGGGCTGGGGCACGAGCAGTTCTTC. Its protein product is CASNQKGLGHEQFF.

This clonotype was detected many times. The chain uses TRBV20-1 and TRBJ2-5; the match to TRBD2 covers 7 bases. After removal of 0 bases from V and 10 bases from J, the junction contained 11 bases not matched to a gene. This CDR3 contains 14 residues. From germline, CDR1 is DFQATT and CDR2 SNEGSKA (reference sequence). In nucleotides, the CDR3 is TGCAGTGCTAGAGATTTGTCTAGCGGTAGGATCCAGTACTTC. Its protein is CSARDLSSGRIQYF.

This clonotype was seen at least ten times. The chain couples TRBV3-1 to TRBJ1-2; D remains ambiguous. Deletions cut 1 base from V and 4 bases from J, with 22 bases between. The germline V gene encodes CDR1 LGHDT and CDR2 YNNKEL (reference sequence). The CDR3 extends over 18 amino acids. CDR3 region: CASSQGWAGEVLVYGYTF. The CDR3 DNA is TGTGCCAGCAGCCAAGGGTGGGCAGGAGAGGTTCTAGTCTATGGCTACACCTTC. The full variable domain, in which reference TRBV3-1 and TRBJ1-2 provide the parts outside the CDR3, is DTAVSQTPKYLVTQMGNDKSIKCEQNLGHDTMYWYKQDSKKFLKIMFSYNNKELIINETVPNRFSPKSPDKAHLNLHINSLELGDSAVYFCASSQGWAGEVLVYGYTFGSGTRLTVV.

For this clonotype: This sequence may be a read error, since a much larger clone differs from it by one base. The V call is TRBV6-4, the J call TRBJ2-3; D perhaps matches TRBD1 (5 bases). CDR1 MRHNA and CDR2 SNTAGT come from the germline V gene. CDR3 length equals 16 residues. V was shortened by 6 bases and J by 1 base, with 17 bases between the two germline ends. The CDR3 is CASSLSQGGGTDTQYF. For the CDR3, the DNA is TGTGCCAGCAGCCTCAGTCAGGGTGGGGGCACAGATACGCAGTATTTT.

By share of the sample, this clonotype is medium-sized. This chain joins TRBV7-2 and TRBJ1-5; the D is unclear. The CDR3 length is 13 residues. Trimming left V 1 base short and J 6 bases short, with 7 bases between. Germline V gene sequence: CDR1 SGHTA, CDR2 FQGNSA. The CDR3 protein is CASSLVEAQPQHF. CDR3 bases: TGTGCCAGCAGCTTAGTCGAAGCTCAGCCCCAGCATTTT.

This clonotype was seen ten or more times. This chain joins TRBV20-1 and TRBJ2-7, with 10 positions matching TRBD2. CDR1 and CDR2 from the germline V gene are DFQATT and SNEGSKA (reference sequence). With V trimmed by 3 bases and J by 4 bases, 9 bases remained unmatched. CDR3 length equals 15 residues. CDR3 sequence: CSASPLAGVRYEQYF. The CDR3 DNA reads TGCAGTGCTAGCCCCCTAGCGGGAGTAAGGTACGAGCAGTACTTC.

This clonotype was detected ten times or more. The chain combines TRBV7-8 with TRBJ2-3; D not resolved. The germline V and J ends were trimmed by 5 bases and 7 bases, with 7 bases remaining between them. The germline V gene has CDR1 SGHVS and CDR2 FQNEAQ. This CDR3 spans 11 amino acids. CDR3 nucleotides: TGTGCCAGCAGCCCCGGGTATACGCAGTATTTT. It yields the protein CASSPGYTQYF.

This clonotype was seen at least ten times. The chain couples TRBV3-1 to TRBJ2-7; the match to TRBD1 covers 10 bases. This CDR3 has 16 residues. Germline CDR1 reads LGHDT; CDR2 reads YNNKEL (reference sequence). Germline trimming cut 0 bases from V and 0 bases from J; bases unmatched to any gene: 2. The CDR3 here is CASSQDRTGGSYEQYF. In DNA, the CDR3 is TGTGCCAGCAGCCAAGACCGGACAGGGGGCTCCTACGAGCAGTACTTC.

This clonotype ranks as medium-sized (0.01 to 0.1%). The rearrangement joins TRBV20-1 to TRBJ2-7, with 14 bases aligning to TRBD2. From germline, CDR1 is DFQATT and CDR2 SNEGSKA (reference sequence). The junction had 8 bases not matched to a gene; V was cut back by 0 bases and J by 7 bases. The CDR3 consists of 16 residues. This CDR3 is CSARDGTSGSSGEQYF. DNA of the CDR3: TGCAGTGCTAGAGATGGGACTAGCGGGAGTTCGGGGGAGCAGTACTTC.

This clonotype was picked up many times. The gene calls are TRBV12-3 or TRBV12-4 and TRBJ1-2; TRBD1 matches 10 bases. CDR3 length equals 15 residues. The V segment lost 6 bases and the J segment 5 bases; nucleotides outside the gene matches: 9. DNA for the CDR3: TGTGCCAGCAGCAACCGACAGGGGGCTTTATATGGCTACACCTTC. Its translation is CASSNRQGALYGYTF.

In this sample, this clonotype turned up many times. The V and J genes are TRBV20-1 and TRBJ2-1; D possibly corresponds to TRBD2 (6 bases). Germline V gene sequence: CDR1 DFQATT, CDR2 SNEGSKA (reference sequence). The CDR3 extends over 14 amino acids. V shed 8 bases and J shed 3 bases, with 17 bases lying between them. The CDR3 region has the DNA TGCAGTCTTCAACGCGGGATGGGCTACAATGAGCAGTTCTTC. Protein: CSLQRGMGYNEQFF.

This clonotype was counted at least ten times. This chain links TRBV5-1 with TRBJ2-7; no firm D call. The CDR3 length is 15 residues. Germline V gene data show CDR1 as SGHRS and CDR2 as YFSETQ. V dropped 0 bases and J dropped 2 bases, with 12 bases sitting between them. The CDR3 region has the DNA TGCGCCAGCAGCTTGGGGCAAGTAACAGCCTACGAGCAGTACTTC. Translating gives CASSLGQVTAYEQYF.

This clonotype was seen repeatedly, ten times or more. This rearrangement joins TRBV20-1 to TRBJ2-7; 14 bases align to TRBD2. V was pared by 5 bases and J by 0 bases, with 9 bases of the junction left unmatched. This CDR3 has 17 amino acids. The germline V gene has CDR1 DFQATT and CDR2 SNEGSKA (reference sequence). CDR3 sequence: CSAVTSGRAWYSYEQYF. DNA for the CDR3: TGCAGTGCTGTGACTAGCGGGAGGGCCTGGTACTCCTACGAGCAGTACTTC.

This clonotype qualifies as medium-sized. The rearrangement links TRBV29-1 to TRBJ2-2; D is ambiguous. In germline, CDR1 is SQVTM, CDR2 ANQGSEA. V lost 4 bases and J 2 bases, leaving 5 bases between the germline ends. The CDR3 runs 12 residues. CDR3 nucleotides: TGCAGCGTTGCTCTCAACACCGGGGAGCTGTTTTTT. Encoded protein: CSVALNTGELFF.

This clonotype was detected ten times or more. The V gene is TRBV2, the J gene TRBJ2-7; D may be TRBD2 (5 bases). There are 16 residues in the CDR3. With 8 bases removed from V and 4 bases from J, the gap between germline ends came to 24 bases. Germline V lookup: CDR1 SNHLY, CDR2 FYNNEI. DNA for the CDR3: TGTGCCAGCGTCGACATAGCGAGCGGAACTCCATACGAGCAGTACTTC. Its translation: CASVDIASGTPYEQYF.

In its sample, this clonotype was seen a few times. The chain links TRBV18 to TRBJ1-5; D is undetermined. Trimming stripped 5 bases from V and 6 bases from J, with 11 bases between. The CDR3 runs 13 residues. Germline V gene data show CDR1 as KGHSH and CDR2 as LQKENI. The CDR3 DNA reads TGTGCCAGCTCAGTCGGTTGGGGTCAGCCCCAGCATTTT. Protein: CASSVGWGQPQHF.

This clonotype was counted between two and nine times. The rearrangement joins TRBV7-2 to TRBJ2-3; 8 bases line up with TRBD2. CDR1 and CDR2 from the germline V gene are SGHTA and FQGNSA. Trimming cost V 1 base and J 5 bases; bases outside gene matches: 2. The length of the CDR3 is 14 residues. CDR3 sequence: CASSLETSVDTQYF. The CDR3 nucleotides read TGTGCCAGCAGCTTAGAGACTAGCGTAGATACGCAGTATTTT.

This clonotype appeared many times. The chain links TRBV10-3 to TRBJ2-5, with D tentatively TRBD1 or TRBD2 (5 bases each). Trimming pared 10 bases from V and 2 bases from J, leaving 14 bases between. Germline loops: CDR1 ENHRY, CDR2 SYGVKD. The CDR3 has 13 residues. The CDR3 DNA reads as TGTGCCACCACCGGGGCGGAACAAGAGACCCAGTACTTC. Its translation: CATTGAEQETQYF.

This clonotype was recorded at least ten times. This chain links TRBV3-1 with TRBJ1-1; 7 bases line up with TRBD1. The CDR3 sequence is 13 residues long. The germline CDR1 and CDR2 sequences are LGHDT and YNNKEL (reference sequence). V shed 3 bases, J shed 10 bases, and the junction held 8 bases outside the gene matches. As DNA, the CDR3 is TGTGCCAGCAGCCAGGAGAGACAGGGACGAGCTTTCTTT. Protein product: CASSQERQGRAFF. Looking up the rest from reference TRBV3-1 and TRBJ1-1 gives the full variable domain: DTAVSQTPKYLVTQMGNDKSIKCEQNLGHDTMYWYKQDSKKFLKIMFSYNNKELIINETVPNRFSPKSPDKAHLNLHINSLELGDSAVYFCASSQERQGRAFFGQGTRLTVV.

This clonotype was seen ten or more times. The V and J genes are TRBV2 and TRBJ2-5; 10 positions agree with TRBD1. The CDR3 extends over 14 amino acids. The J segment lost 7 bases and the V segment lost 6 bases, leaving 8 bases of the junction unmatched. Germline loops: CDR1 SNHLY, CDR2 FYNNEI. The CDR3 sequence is CASRGTGVVGTQYF. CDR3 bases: TGTGCCAGCAGAGGGACAGGGGTGGTTGGGACCCAGTACTTC.

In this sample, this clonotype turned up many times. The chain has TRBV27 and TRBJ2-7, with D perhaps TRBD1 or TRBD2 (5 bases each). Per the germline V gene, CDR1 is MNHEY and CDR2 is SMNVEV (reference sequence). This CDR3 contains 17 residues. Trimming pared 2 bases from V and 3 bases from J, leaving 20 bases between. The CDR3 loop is CASSLIGTTSFGYEQYF. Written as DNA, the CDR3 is TGTGCCAGCAGTTTAATCGGGACCACGTCTTTTGGCTACGAGCAGTACTTC.

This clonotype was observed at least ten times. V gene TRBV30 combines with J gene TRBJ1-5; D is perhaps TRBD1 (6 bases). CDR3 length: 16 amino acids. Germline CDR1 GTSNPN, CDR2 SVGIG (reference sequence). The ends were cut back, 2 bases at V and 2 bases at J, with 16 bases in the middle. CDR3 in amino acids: CAWSPPGHRGNQPQHF. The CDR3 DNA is TGTGCCTGGAGTCCCCCGGGACACAGGGGCAATCAGCCCCAGCATTTT.

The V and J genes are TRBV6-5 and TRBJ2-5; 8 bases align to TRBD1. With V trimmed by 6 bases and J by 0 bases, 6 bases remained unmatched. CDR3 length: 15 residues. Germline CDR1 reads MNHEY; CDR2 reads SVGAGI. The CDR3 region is CASSPGQGNQETQYF. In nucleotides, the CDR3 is TGTGCCAGCAGCCCCGGACAGGGCAACCAAGAGACCCAGTACTTC.